This T cell receptor (beta chain) came from a study of blood T cell repertoires in COVID-19. Study-wide background: Collection of acute and convalescent COVID-19 samples took place in the United States, Italy and Spain. From T cells, B-cell-depleted T cells, or PBMCs came the material, which was cDNA or gDNA.

Original handling: Amplification with reference gene primers provided the estimates of nucleated cell counts. Only in-frame clones appear in the TCRdb table, and some are missing; sequencing was by immunoSEQ multiplex PCR. V and J calls and clone size follow that table, whereas D and trimming were derived from the DNA. Among 45,000 or so clones listed, around nine tenths were seen once. V was clipped by 5 bases and J by 7 bases, with 14 bases between them. The CDR3 is 13 amino acids. Germline assignment: CDR1 SGHNT and CDR2 YENEEA. The rearrangement joins TRBV11-3 to TRBJ1-1, with D unclear. The sequence derives from a middle-aged man with COVID-19, enrolled during active disease. Source material: peripheral blood. The CDR3 region has the DNA TGTGCCAGCAGCCCCCCCGGGAGGAGTGAAGCTTTCTTT. Protein sequence: CASSPPGRSEAFF.